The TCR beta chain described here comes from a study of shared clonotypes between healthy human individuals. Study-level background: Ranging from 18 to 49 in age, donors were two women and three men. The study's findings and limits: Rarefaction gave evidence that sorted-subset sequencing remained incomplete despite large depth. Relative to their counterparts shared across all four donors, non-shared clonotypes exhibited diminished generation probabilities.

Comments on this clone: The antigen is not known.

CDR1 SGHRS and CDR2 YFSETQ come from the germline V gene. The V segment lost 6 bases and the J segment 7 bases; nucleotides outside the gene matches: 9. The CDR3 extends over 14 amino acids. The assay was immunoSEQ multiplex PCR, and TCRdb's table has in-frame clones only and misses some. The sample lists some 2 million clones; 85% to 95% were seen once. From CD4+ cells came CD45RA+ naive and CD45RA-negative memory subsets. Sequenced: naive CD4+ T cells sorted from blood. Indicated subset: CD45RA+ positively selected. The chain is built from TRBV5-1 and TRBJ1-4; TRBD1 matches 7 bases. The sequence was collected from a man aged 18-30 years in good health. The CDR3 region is CASNPGGTGEKLFF. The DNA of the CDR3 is TGCGCCAGCAACCCAGGGGGTACGGGTGAAAAACTGTTTTTT.